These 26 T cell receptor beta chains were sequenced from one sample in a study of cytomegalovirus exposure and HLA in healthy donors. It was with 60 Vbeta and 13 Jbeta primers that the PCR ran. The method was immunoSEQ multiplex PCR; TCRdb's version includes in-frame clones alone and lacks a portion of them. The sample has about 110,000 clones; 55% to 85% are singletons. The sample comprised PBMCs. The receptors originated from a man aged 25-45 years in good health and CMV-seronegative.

The DNA for the CDR3 is TGTGCCAGCGAGCCCTTCTCCTACAATGAGCAGTTCTTC. This codes for CASEPFSYNEQFF. This chain uses TRBV28 with TRBJ2-1; D not certain. Deletions cut 8 bases from V and 0 bases from J, with 8 bases between. The CDR3 runs to 13 residues. Germline V gene sequence: CDR1 MDHEN, CDR2 SYDVKM.

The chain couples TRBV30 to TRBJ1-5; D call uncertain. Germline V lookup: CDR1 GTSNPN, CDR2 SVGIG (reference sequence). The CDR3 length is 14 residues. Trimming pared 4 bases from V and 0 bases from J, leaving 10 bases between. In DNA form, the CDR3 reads TGTGCCTGGAAGTCTATAAATAGCAATCAGCCCCAGCATTTT. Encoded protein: CAWKSINSNQPQHF.

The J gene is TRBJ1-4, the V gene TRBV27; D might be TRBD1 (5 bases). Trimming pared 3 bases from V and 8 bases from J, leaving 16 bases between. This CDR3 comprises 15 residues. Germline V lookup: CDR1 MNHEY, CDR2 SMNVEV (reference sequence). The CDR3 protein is CASSFGGSWAEKLFF. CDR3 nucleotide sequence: TGTGCCAGCAGTTTTGGGGGGTCGTGGGCAGAAAAACTGTTTTTT.

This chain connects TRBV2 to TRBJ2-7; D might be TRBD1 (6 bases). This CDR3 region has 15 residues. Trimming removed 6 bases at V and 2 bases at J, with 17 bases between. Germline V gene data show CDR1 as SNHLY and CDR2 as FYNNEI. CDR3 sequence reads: CASSVQGGGPYEQYF. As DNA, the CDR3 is TGTGCCAGCAGCGTACAGGGTGGGGGCCCCTACGAGCAGTACTTC.

The CDR3 spells CASSDPRADTEAFF. The CDR3 region has the DNA TGTGCCAGCAGTGACCCCAGGGCGGACACTGAAGCTTTCTTT. The V and J genes are TRBV6-1 and TRBJ1-1; tentatively, D is TRBD1 (5 bases). The CDR3 length is 14 residues. The V gene's germline CDR1 is MNHNS and CDR2 SASEGT. Between the trimmed V and J ends, which lost 3 bases and 3 bases, there was a span of 11 bases.

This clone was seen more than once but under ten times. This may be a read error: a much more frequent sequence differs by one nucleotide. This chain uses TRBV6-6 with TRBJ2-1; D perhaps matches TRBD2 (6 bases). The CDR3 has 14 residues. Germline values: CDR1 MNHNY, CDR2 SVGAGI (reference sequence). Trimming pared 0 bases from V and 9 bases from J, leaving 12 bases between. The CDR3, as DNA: TGTGCCAGCAGTTACTCTGGGACTTGGCGTGAGCAGTTCTTC. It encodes CASSYSGTWREQFF.

Written as DNA, the CDR3 is TGTGCCTTACTTCAGGGGCATGGTGGCAATCAGCCCCAGCATTTT. It is translated as CALLQGHGGNQPQHF. The chain carries TRBV14 and TRBJ1-5; the D gene is possibly TRBD1 (6 bases). The V gene lost 11 bases and the J gene lost 2 bases, with 19 bases spanning the gap. CDR3 length equals 15 residues. CDR1 is SGHDN, CDR2 FVKESK, per germline.

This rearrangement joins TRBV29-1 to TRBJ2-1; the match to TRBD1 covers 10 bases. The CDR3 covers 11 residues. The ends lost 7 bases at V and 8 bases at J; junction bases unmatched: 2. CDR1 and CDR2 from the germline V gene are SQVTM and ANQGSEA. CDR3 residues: CSEGQGHEQFF. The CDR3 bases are TGCAGCGAGGGACAGGGGCATGAGCAGTTCTTC.

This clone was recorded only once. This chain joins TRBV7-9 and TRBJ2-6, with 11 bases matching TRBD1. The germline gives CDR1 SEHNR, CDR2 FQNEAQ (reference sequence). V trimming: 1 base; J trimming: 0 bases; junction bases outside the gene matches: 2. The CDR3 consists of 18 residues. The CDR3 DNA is TGTGCCAGCAGCTTAGATGGGACAGGGGGCTCTGGGGCCAACGTCCTGACTTTC. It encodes CASSLDGTGGSGANVLTF. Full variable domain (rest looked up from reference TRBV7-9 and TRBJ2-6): DTGVSQNPRHKITKRGQNVTFRCDPISEHNRLYWYRQTLGQGPEFLTYFQNEAQLEKSRLLSDRFSAERPKGSFSTLEIQRTEQGDSAMYLCASSLDGTGGSGANVLTFGAGSRLTVL.

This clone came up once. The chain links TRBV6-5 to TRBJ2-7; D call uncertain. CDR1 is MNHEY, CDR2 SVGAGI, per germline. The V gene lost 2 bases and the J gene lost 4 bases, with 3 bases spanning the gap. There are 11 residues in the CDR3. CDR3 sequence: CASSYRYEQYF. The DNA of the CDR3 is TGTGCCAGCAGTTACCGGTACGAGCAGTACTTC.

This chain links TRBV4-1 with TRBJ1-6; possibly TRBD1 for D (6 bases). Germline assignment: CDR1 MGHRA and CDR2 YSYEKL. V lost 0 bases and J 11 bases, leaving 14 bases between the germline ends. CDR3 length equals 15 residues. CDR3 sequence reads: CASSQDIRGRAPLHF. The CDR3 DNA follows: TGCGCCAGCAGCCAAGATATCAGGGGACGGGCACCCCTCCACTTT.

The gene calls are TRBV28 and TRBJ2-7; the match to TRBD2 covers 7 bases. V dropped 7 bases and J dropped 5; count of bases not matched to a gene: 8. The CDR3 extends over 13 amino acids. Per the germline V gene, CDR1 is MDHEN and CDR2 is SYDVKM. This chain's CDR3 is CASNSGSRNEQYF. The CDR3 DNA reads TGTGCCAGCAATAGCGGGTCGCGCAACGAGCAGTACTTC. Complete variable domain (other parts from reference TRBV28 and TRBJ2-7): DVKVTQSSRYLVKRTGEKVFLECVQDMDHENMFWYRQDPGLGLRLIYFSYDVKMKEKGDIPEGYSVSREKKERFSLILESASTNQTSMYLCASNSGSRNEQYFGPGTRLTVT.

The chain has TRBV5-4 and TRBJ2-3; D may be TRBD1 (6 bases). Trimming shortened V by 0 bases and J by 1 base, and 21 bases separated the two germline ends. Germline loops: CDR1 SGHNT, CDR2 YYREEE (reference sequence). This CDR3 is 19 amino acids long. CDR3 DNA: TGTGCCAGCAGCTTGGCAGGGACGGTGGGGGCCAGAGGCACAGATACGCAGTATTTT. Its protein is CASSLAGTVGARGTDTQYF.

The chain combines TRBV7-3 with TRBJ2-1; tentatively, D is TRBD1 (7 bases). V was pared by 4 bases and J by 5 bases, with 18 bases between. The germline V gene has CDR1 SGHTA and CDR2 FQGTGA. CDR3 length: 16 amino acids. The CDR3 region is CASSSQGGGLNNEQFF. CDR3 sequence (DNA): TGTGCCAGCAGCTCCCAGGGGGGCGGATTGAACAATGAGCAGTTCTTC.

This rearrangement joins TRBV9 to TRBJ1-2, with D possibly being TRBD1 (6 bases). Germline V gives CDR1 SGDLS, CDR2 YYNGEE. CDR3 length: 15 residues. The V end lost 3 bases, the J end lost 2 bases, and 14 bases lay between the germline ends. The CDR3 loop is CASSAFATGNYGYTF. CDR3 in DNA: TGTGCCAGCAGCGCGTTCGCTACAGGGAACTATGGCTACACCTTC.

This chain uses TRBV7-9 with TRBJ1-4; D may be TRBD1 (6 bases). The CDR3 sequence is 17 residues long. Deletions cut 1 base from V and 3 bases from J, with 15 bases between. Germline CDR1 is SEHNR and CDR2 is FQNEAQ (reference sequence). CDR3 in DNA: TGTGCCAGCAGCTTAGGTCCCAGGGGAACTTCTAATGAAAAACTGTTTTTT. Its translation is CASSLGPRGTSNEKLFF.

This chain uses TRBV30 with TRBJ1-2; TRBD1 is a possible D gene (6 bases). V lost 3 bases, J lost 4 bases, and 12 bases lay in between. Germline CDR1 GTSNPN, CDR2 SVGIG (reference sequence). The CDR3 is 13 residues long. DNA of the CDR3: TGTGCCTGGAGAGGACAGAGGGTCTATGGCTACACCTTC. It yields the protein CAWRGQRVYGYTF.

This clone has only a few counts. The CDR3 is CASSWGQSNSPLHF. CDR3 DNA sequence: TGCGCCAGCAGCTGGGGACAGTCTAATTCACCCCTCCACTTT. This chain joins TRBV5-1 and TRBJ1-6; TRBD1 aligns across 7 bases. J gave up 6 bases and V 3 bases, and 3 bases lay outside the gene matches. The CDR3 is made up of 14 amino acids. Germline V gives CDR1 SGHRS, CDR2 YFSETQ.

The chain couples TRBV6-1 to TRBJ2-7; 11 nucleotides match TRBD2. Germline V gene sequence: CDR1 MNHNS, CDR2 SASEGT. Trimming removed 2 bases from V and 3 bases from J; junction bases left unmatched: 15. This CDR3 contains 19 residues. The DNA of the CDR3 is TGTGCCAGCAGTGAATTTCTCGGGGTCCGACTAGCGGGGCTCTACGAGCAGTACTTC. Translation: CASSEFLGVRLAGLYEQYF.

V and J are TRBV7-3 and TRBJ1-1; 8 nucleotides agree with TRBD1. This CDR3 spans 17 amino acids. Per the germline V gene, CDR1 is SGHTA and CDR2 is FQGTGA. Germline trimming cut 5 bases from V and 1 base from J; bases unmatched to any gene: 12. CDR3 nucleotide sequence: TGTGCCAGCAGCACTACCCTGACAGGGGCAAGGAACACTGAAGCTTTCTTT. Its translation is CASSTTLTGARNTEAFF.

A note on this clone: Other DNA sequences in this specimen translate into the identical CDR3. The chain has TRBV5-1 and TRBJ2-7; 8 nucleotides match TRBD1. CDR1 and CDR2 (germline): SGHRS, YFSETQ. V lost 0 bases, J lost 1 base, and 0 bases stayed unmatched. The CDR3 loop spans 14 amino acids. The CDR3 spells CASSLGQGSYEQYF. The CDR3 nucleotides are TGCGCCAGCAGCTTGGGACAGGGGTCCTACGAGCAGTACTTC. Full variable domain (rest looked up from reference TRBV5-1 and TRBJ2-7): KAGVTQTPRYLIKTRGQQVTLSCSPISGHRSVSWYQQTPGQGLQFLFEYFSETQRNKGNFPGRFSGRQFSNSRSEMNVSTLELGDSALYLCASSLGQGSYEQYFGPGTRLTVT.

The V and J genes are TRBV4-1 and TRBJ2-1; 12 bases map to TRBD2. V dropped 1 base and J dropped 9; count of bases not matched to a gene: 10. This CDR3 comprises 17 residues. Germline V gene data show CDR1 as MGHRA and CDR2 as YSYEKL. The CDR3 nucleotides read TGCGCCAGCAGCCAAGGTCGGGCTAGCGGGAGGGGGGGTGAGCAGTTCTTC. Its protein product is CASSQGRASGRGGEQFF.

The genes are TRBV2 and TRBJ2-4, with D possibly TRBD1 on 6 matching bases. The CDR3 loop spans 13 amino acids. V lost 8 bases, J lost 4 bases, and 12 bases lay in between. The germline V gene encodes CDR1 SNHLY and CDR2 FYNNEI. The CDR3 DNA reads TGTGCCAGCGCCGTTGGACAGAAAAACATTCAGTACTTC. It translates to CASAVGQKNIQYF. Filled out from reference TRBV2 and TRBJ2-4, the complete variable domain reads EPEVTQTPSHQVTQMGQEVILRCVPISNHLYFYWYRQILGQKVEFLVSFYNNEISEKSEIFDDQFSVERPDGSNFTLKIRSTKLEDSAMYFCASAVGQKNIQYFGAGTRLSVL.

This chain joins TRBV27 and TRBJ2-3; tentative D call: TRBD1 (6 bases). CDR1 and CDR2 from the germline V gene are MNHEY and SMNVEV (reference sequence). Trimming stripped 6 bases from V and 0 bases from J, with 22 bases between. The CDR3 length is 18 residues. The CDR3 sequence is CASRSTGQITTSTDTQYF. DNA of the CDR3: TGTGCCAGCAGGTCGACAGGACAAATTACTACTAGCACAGATACGCAGTATTTT.

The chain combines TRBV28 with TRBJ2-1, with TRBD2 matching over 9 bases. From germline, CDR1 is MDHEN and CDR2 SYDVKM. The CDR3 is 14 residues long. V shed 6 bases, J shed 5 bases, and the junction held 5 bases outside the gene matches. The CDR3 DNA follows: TGTGCCAGCAGGGAGCGGGGGGATCACAATGAGCAGTTCTTC. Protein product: CASRERGDHNEQFF.

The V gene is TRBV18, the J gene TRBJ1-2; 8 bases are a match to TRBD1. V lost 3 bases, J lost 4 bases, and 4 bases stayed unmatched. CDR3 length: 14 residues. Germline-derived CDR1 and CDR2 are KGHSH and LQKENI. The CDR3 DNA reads TGTGCCAGCTCACCGGGGACAGGTCCCTATGGCTACACCTTC. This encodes CASSPGTGPYGYTF.